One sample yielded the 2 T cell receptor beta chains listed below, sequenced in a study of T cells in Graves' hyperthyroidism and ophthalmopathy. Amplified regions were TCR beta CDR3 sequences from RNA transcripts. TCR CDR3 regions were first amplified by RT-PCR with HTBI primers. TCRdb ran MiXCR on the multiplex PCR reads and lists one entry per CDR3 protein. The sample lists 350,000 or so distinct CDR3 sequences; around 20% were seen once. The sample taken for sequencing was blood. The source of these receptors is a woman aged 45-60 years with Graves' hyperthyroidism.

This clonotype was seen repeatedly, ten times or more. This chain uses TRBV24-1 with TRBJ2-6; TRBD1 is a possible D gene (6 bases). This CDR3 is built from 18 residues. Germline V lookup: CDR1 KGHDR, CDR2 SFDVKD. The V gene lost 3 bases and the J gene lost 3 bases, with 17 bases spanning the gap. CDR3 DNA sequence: TGTGCCACCAGTGATACACCCACAGGGATCAGTGGGGCCAACGTCCTGACTTTC. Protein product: CATSDTPTGISGANVLTF.

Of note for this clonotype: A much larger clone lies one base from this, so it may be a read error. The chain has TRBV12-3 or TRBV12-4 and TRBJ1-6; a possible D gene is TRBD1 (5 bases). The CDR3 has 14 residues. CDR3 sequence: CASSLNRGDSPLRF. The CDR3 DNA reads TGTGCCAGCAGTTTAAATCGAGGGGATTCACCCCTCCGCTTT.